This entry lists 28 T cell receptor beta chains sequenced from one sample in a study of blood T cells in healthy people across ages. A second PCR of roughly 7 to 11 cycles used a sample-barcoded 5' primer and a J-beta primer mix. Each CDR3 protein gets one entry after TCRdb re-called the 5' RACE reads with MiXCR. The profile shows roughly 1,000,000 distinct CDR3 sequences, almost 25% of them singletons. A further study also used this sample, focusing on T cells of mothers and their children.

Sequencing used blood. These TCRs come from a girl aged 2 to 10 in good health.

This sequence joins TRBV12-3 or TRBV12-4 and TRBJ2-5; tentatively, D is TRBD1 or TRBD2 (5 bases each). V lost 3 bases, J lost 5 bases, and 16 bases lay in between. The CDR3 is 15 amino acids. The CDR3 is CASSFTGTPGETQYF. CDR3 in DNA: TGTGCCAGCAGTTTCACCGGGACCCCCGGGGAGACCCAGTACTTC.

This chain joins TRBV14 and TRBJ2-3; no definite D call. V dropped 2 bases and J dropped 6 bases, with 12 bases sitting between them. Germline CDR1 SGHDN, CDR2 FVKESK. The CDR3 length is 14 residues. Here the CDR3 reads CASSQRTLRDTQYF. CDR3 coding DNA: TGTGCCAGCAGCCAACGGACCCTCCGGGATACGCAGTATTTT. Full variable domain (missing parts from reference TRBV14 and TRBJ2-3): EAGVTQFPSHSVIEKGQTVTLRCDPISGHDNLYWYRRVMGKEIKFLLHFVKESKQDESGMPNNRFLAERTGGTYSTLKVQPAELEDSGVYFCASSQRTLRDTQYFGPGTRLTVL.

The sample holds a few counts of this clonotype. The rearrangement uses TRBV6-5 and TRBJ1-4, with TRBD1 as a possible D gene (6 bases). Trimming pared 2 bases from V and 7 bases from J, leaving 20 bases between. This CDR3 is 17 amino acids long. CDR1 and CDR2 from the germline V gene are MNHEY and SVGAGI. The CDR3 DNA is TGTGCCAGCAGTTACGATCGAGGACCAAGAGGGGGTGAAAAACTGTTTTTT. It translates to CASSYDRGPRGGEKLFF.

The V and J genes are TRBV29-1 and TRBJ2-3; D may correspond to TRBD1 or TRBD2 (5 bases each). The CDR3 is made up of 14 amino acids. The V end was cut by 6 bases, the J end by 1 base, with 14 bases between. Germline V gene data show CDR1 as SQVTM and CDR2 as ANQGSEA. The CDR3 protein is CSVLQGTRTDTQYF. The CDR3 bases are TGCAGCGTCTTACAAGGGACCCGCACAGATACGCAGTATTTT.

In its sample, this clonotype was seen a few times. The genes are TRBV29-1 and TRBJ2-5; D ambiguous. Germline loops: CDR1 SQVTM, CDR2 ANQGSEA. Trimming left V 4 bases short and J 5 bases short, with 20 bases between. This CDR3 has 15 amino acids. The CDR3 DNA sequence: TGCAGCGTTGCTGTGCCAGGCCCCCCTTTGGAGACCCAGTACTTC. It translates to CSVAVPGPPLETQYF.

This clonotype was recorded a few times. The chain combines TRBV11-2 with TRBJ2-1, with a weak D call TRBD1 (6 bases). Trimming pared 4 bases from V and 0 bases from J, leaving 16 bases between. This CDR3 is built from 17 residues. CDR1 and CDR2 from the germline V gene are SGHAT and FQNNGV. CDR3: CASSSTRGSSSYNEQFF. CDR3 nucleotides: TGTGCCAGCAGCTCCACCAGGGGCTCCAGCTCCTACAATGAGCAGTTCTTC.

This clonotype was observed a few times. The CDR3 protein is CASSDRMGQIYGYTF. CDR3 in DNA: TGTGCCAGCAGTGATCGAATGGGACAGATATATGGCTACACCTTC. The V call is TRBV25-1, the J call TRBJ1-2; the match to TRBD1 covers 7 bases. CDR3 length equals 15 residues. Trimming cost V 3 bases and J 5 bases; bases outside gene matches: 9. Germline V gene lookup returns CDR1 MGHDK and CDR2 SYGVNS.

In its sample, this clonotype was seen a few times. The CDR3, as DNA: TGTGCCAGCAGTCAGGGGTTCTATGGCTACACCTTC. Its protein product is CASSQGFYGYTF. The rearrangement links TRBV12-3 or TRBV12-4 to TRBJ1-2; D perhaps matches TRBD1 (6 bases). There are 12 residues in the CDR3. The V gene lost 5 bases and the J gene lost 4 bases, with 8 bases spanning the gap.

This clonotype was observed a handful of times. This sequence joins TRBV6-5 and TRBJ2-1; tentatively, D is TRBD2 (6 bases). The DNA matches TRBJ2-7 better at its end, which makes the J call doubtful. CDR1 and CDR2 from the germline V gene are MNHEY and SVGAGI. The length of the CDR3 is 15 residues. The CDR3 DNA sequence: TGTGCCAGCAGCGAGAGTAGCGGCTTATCCTACGAGCAGTACTTC. It translates to CASSESSGLSYEQYF.

This chain connects TRBV6-6 to TRBJ1-4; D call uncertain. The CDR3 loop spans 14 amino acids. V dropped 0 bases and J dropped 14 bases, with 16 bases sitting between them. Germline loops: CDR1 MNHNY, CDR2 SVGAGI (reference sequence). CDR3 residues: CASSYSANQERLFF. CDR3 bases: TGTGCCAGCAGTTACTCGGCGAATCAGGAACGTCTGTTTTTT.

The chain has TRBV29-1 and TRBJ1-1; TRBD1 matches at 7 bases. The V gene end was trimmed by 4 bases and the J gene end by 4 bases; junction bases not matched to a gene: 6. Germline lookup yields CDR1 SQVTM and CDR2 ANQGSEA. The CDR3 runs to 13 residues. The CDR3 protein is CSVATGVSTEAFF. CDR3 nucleotide sequence: TGCAGCGTTGCAACAGGGGTGAGCACTGAAGCTTTCTTT.

This clonotype was detected a few times. The V call is TRBV4-3, the J call TRBJ2-5; D remains unclear. Germline loops: CDR1 LGHNA, CDR2 YSLEER. The V gene lost 0 bases and the J gene lost 5 bases, with 16 bases spanning the gap. The CDR3 has 16 residues. Here the CDR3 DNA reads TGCGCCAGCAGCCAAGATCAATCTAATCCCGGGGAGACCCAGTACTTC. Amino acids: CASSQDQSNPGETQYF.

This clonotype was seen more than once but under ten times. The chain carries TRBV20-1 and TRBJ2-7; maybe TRBD2 (5 bases). Per germline, CDR1 DFQATT and CDR2 SNEGSKA (reference sequence). This CDR3 is built from 11 residues. V lost 6 bases, J lost 5 bases, and 11 bases lay in between. CDR3 sequence (DNA): TGCAGTGCAGAGGCGCGGGACGAGCAGTACTTC. It codes for CSAEARDEQYF.

V and J are TRBV5-7 and TRBJ2-5, with D perhaps TRBD1 (6 bases). Matching the DNA end better, TRBJ2-1 makes the J call doubtful. TRBV5-7 is noted as an ORF with a role that remains uncertain. The CDR3 sequence is 16 residues long. The CDR3 region is CASSSQSDGQYNEQFF. The CDR3 bases are TGTGCCAGCAGCTCCCAATCCGACGGACAGTACAATGAGCAGTTCTTC.

This clonotype has only a few counts. The CDR3 sequence is CASSVGAGTGELFF. The CDR3 DNA reads TGTGCCAGCAGCGTAGGCGCTGGCACCGGGGAGCTGTTTTTT. The V call is TRBV9, the J call TRBJ2-2; no reliable D call. CDR3 length equals 14 residues. Trimming shortened V by 0 bases and J by 4 bases, and 7 bases separated the two germline ends. Germline loops: CDR1 SGDLS, CDR2 YYNGEE.

A word on this clonotype: At one end, the junction sequence differs from germline, possibly due to a read error. The rearrangement uses TRBV7-9 and TRBJ2-7; no firm D call. CDR1 is SEHNR and CDR2 is FQNEAQ in the germline V gene (reference sequence). The CDR3 loop spans 12 amino acids. The CDR3 loop is CAISRELREQYF. CDR3 bases: TGTGCCATCAGCCGCGAATTGAGGGAGCAGTACTTC.

This chain uses TRBV12-3 or TRBV12-4 with TRBJ1-2; TRBD1 might be the D (6 bases). V was clipped by 5 bases and J by 2 bases, with 12 bases between them. This CDR3 has 14 amino acids. CDR3 protein: CASSAGEGNYGYTF. CDR3 sequence (DNA): TGTGCCAGCAGTGCAGGGGAGGGAAACTATGGCTACACCTTC.

This clonotype turned up a few times. The chain is built from TRBV25-1 and TRBJ2-7; the D is unclear. Germline CDR1 and CDR2: MGHDK and SYGVNS. The ends were cut back, 2 bases at V and 1 base at J, with 6 bases in the middle. This CDR3 comprises 13 residues. CDR3 sequence: CASSEALSYEQYF. The CDR3 DNA reads TGTGCCAGCAGTGAAGCTCTTTCCTACGAGCAGTACTTC.

This clonotype has just a few counts. The J gene is TRBJ1-1, the V gene TRBV7-2, with a tentative D call TRBD1 (5 bases). Germline V CDR1 and CDR2: SGHTA, FQGNSA. V lost 0 bases, J lost 9 bases, and 8 bases lay in between. The CDR3 extends over 12 amino acids. The CDR3 nucleotides read TGTGCCAGCAGCTTAGCCGCAGGGAAAGCTTTCTTT. Protein sequence: CASSLAAGKAFF.

The chain is built from TRBV11-2 and TRBJ2-2, with 9 positions matching TRBD2. This CDR3 comprises 19 residues. The germline CDR1 and CDR2 sequences are SGHAT and FQNNGV. Losses at the gene ends were 1 base for V and 5 bases for J; bases not matched to a gene: 14. The CDR3 region has the DNA TGTGCCAGCAGCTTAGTTGGGGAAATAGCGGGAGCGGTGACCGGGGAGCTGTTTTTT. It translates to CASSLVGEIAGAVTGELFF.

The genes are TRBV3-1 and TRBJ2-4, with 8 bases matching TRBD1. Germline loops: CDR1 LGHDT, CDR2 YNNKEL (reference sequence). V dropped 0 bases and J dropped 9; count of bases not matched to a gene: 1. The CDR3 contains 13 residues. The CDR3: CASSQEQGGIQYF. For the CDR3, the DNA is TGTGCCAGCAGCCAAGAACAGGGGGGCATTCAGTACTTC. The full variable domain, with the rest looked up from reference TRBV3-1 and TRBJ2-4, is DTAVSQTPKYLVTQMGNDKSIKCEQNLGHDTMYWYKQDSKKFLKIMFSYNNKELIINETVPNRFSPKSPDKAHLNLHINSLELGDSAVYFCASSQEQGGIQYFGAGTRLSVL.

This clonotype has more than one count but fewer than ten. J is TRBJ1-5 and V is TRBV7-8; D not resolved. Trimming removed 5 bases at V and 7 bases at J, with 15 bases between. This CDR3 spans 14 amino acids. Germline CDR1 SGHVS, CDR2 FQNEAQ. The DNA for the CDR3 is TGTGCCAGCAGCATAAATTCGAAGATCCAGCCCCAGCATTTT. This encodes CASSINSKIQPQHF.

This clonotype was seen a handful of times. The chain recombines TRBV20-1 with TRBJ2-1, with 8 bases aligning to TRBD2. J was trimmed by 6 bases and V by 4 bases; bases with no gene match: 8. Germline V lookup: CDR1 DFQATT, CDR2 SNEGSKA (reference sequence). The length of the CDR3 is 14 residues. Written as DNA, the CDR3 is TGCAGTGCTAACGCGGGGGGTCCACCCAATGAGCAGTTCTTC. Its protein product is CSANAGGPPNEQFF.

Here the CDR3 DNA reads TGCAGTGCTAGAGATCCGGGATTACCCCAAGAGACCCAGTACTTC. Protein product: CSARDPGLPQETQYF. The chain combines TRBV20-1 with TRBJ2-5; tentative D call: TRBD2 (5 bases). The CDR3 runs to 15 residues. V shed 0 bases and J shed 1 base, with 12 bases lying between them. The V gene's germline CDR1 is DFQATT and CDR2 SNEGSKA (reference sequence).

V usage is TRBV28 and J usage is TRBJ2-4, with a possible D match to TRBD2 (6 bases). Trimming took 4 bases from V and 9 from J, leaving 16 bases between them. Germline V gene data show CDR1 as MDHEN and CDR2 as SYDVKM. The CDR3 is 14 amino acids. This CDR3 reads CASSWDFRSGIQYF. The CDR3 nucleotides are TGTGCCAGCAGTTGGGACTTCCGAAGTGGCATTCAGTACTTC.

This clonotype was recorded a few times. The chain employs TRBV19 and TRBJ2-7; the D gene could be TRBD1 or TRBD2 (5 bases each). V lost 5 bases, J lost 2 bases, and 13 bases lay in between. CDR1 and CDR2 (germline): LNHDA, SQIVND (reference sequence). CDR3 length equals 14 residues. This CDR3 is CASSGDPDPYEQYF. CDR3 DNA sequence: TGTGCCAGTAGTGGGGACCCCGACCCCTACGAGCAGTACTTC.

This clonotype was recorded a few times. The chain carries TRBV20-1 and TRBJ2-3; D not resolved. The V and J ends lost 1 base and 5 bases respectively, with 7 bases between them. The CDR3 runs to 12 residues. Germline V lookup: CDR1 DFQATT, CDR2 SNEGSKA (reference sequence). The CDR3 DNA reads TGCAGTGCTAGAGCGGCAGAAGATACGCAGTATTTT. Translating gives CSARAAEDTQYF.

This sequence joins TRBV6-1 and TRBJ2-5; the D is unclear. Germline CDR1 MNHNS, CDR2 SASEGT. The length of the CDR3 is 12 residues. Between the trimmed V and J ends, which lost 4 bases and 14 bases, there was a span of 17 bases. CDR3 bases: TGTGCCAGCAGTGGTTGGGTTTACGAGCACTACTTC. This sequence encodes CASSGWVYEHYF.